What follows are 5 T cell receptor beta chains derived from one specimen sequenced in a study of CD8 T cells in ankylosing spondylitis. TCRdb fed the 5' RACE reads into MiXCR, producing one record per CDR3 protein. Among roughly 180,000 distinct CDR3 sequences listed, about 13% were seen once. The material sequenced was blood, either unsorted or a sorted T cell fraction (not recorded which). The receptors were sampled from a male donor with ankylosing spondylitis or in good health (not recorded which).

This chain connects TRBV7-2 to TRBJ2-7; tentatively, D is TRBD1 (6 bases). The CDR3 contains 14 residues. From germline, CDR1 is SGHTA and CDR2 FQGNSA. The V and J ends lost 5 bases and 2 bases respectively, with 13 bases between them. This CDR3 reads CASSQGHLAYEQYF. In DNA form, the CDR3 reads TGTGCCAGCAGCCAGGGACATCTTGCCTACGAGCAGTACTTC.

This clonotype occurred a few times. The rearrangement uses TRBV20-1 and TRBJ2-7; D not certain. The CDR3 is 12 residues long. In germline, CDR1 is DFQATT, CDR2 SNEGSKA (reference sequence). V was trimmed by 0 bases and J by 5 bases, leaving 8 bases between them. CDR3 region: CSARDSPHEQYF. Written as DNA, the CDR3 is TGCAGTGCTAGAGATAGTCCCCACGAGCAGTACTTC.

In this sample, this clonotype turned up a few times. The chain carries TRBV4-1 and TRBJ1-4, with D unclear. Deletions cut 4 bases from V and 6 bases from J, with 18 bases between. Germline CDR1 MGHRA, CDR2 YSYEKL. This CDR3 is 16 amino acids long. The CDR3 loop is CASSPPRRPTDEKLFF. CDR3 in DNA: TGCGCCAGCAGCCCCCCTAGGCGTCCGACGGATGAAAAACTGTTTTTT.

CDR3 residues: CASSSYPDSTNTGELFF. CDR3 DNA sequence: TGTGCCAGCAGCTCCTATCCGGACAGCACGAACACCGGGGAGCTGTTTTTT. The chain recombines TRBV7-9 with TRBJ2-2; perhaps TRBD1 as D (6 bases). The germline V gene has CDR1 SEHNR and CDR2 FQNEAQ (reference sequence). V lost 4 bases and J lost 0, with 15 bases in between. There are 17 residues in the CDR3.

In this sample, this clonotype turned up many times. V gene TRBV7-9 combines with J gene TRBJ2-7; weak D call: TRBD1 (5 bases). Germline V gene lookup returns CDR1 SEHNR and CDR2 FQNEAQ (reference sequence). Trimming removed 3 bases at V and 2 bases at J, with 17 bases between. The CDR3 is 16 residues long. CDR3 bases: TGTGCCAGCAGCTTCCAAGGGCAGGGTCCCCCCTACGAGCAGTACTTC. Its translation: CASSFQGQGPPYEQYF.